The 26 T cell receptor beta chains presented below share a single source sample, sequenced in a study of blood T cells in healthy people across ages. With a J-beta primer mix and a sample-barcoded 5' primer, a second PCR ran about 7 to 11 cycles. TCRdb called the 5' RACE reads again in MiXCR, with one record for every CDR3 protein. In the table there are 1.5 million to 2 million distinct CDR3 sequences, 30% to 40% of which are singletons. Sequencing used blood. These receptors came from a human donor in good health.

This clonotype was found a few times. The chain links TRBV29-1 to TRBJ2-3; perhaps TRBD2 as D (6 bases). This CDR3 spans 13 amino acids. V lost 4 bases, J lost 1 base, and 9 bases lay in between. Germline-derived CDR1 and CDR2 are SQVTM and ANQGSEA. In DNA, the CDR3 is TGCAGCGTTGCAAGGGAGGGCACAGATACGCAGTATTTT. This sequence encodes CSVAREGTDTQYF.

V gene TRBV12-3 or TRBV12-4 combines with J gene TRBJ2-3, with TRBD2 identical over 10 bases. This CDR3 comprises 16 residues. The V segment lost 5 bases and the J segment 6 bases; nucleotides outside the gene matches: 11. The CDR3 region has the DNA TGTGCCAGCAGTCCGCGGACTAGCGGATGGTTGGATACGCAGTATTTT. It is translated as CASSPRTSGWLDTQYF.

CDR3 amino acids: CASIGGQFTDTQYF. CDR3 DNA: TGTGCCAGCATAGGTGGGCAGTTCACAGATACGCAGTATTTT. The chain couples TRBV27 to TRBJ2-3; D is undetermined. CDR3 size: 14 residues. The V end lost 7 bases, the J end lost 2 bases, and 13 bases lay between the germline ends. The germline V gene encodes CDR1 MNHEY and CDR2 SMNVEV (reference sequence).

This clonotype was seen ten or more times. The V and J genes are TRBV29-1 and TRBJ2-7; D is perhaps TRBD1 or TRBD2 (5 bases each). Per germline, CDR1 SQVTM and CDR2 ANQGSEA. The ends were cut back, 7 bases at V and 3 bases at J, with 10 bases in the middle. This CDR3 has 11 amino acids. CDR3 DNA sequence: TGCAGCGGAGGGGAGCGCTACGAGCAGTACTTC. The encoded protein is CSGGERYEQYF.

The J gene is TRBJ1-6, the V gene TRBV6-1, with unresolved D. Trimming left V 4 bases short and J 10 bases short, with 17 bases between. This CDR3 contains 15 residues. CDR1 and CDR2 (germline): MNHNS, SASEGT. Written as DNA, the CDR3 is TGTGCCAGCAGTGCCTCCGGACCGATGGGGTCACCCCTCCACTTT. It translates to CASSASGPMGSPLHF.

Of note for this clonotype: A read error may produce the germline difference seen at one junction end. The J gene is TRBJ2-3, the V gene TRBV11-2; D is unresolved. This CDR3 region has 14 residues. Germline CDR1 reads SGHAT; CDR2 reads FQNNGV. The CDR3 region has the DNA TGTACCAGCAGAAGATTACTCCGCACAGATACGCAGTATTTT. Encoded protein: CTSRRLLRTDTQYF.

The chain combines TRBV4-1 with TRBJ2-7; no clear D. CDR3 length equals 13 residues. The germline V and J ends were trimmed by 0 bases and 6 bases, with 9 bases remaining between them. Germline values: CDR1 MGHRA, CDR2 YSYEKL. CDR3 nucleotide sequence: TGCGCCAGCAGCCAAGACCCGGAATCCGAGCAGTACTTC. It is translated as CASSQDPESEQYF.

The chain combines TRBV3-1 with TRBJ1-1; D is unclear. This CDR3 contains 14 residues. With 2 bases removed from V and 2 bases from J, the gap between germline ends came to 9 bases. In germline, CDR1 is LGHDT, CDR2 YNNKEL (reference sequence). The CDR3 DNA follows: TGTGCCAGCAGCCAATCAGGATTAAACACTGAAGCTTTCTTT. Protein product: CASSQSGLNTEAFF.

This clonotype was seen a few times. The CDR3 reads CASSQDLGEMRVNYGYTF. The CDR3 DNA follows: TGCGCCAGCAGCCAAGATCTGGGGGAAATGCGGGTTAACTATGGCTACACCTTC. V and J are TRBV4-1 and TRBJ1-2; D might be TRBD1 (5 bases). V was shortened by 0 bases and J by 1 base, with 18 bases between the two germline ends. Looked up from germline, CDR1 is MGHRA and CDR2 is YSYEKL. The CDR3 covers 18 residues.

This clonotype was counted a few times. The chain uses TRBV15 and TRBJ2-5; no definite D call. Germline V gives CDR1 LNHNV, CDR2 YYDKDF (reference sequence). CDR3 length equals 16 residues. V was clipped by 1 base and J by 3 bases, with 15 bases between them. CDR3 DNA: TGTGCCACCAGCAGAGCCCGGAATACAGAGGAAGAGACCCAGTACTTC. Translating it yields CATSRARNTEEETQYF.

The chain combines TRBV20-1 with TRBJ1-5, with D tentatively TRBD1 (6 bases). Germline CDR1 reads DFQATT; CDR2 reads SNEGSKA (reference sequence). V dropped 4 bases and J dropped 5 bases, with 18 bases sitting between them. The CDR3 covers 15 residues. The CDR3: CSAKDSGTFYQPQHF. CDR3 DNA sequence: TGCAGTGCTAAGGACAGTGGTACCTTTTATCAGCCCCAGCATTTT.

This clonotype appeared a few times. The CDR3 loop is CASSQHSGNTIYF. The CDR3 nucleotides are TGTGCCAGCAGCCAACACTCTGGAAACACCATATATTTT. The chain couples TRBV14 to TRBJ1-3; D ambiguous. The CDR3 runs 13 residues. Germline V gene lookup returns CDR1 SGHDN and CDR2 FVKESK. Trimming pared 2 bases from V and 0 bases from J, leaving 2 bases between.

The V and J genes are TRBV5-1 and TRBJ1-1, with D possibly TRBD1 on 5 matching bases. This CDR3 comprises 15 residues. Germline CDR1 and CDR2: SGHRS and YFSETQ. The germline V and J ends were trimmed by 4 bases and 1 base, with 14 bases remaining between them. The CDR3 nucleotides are TGCGCCAGCAGCCCCTACCCAGGGAAGAACACTGAAGCTTTCTTT. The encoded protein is CASSPYPGKNTEAFF.

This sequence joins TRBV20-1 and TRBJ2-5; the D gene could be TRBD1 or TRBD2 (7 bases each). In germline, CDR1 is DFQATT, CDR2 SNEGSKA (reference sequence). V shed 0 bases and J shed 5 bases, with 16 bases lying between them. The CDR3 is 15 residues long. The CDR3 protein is CSARDINRGGETQYF. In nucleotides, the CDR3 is TGCAGTGCTAGAGATATCAACAGGGGAGGGGAGACCCAGTACTTC.

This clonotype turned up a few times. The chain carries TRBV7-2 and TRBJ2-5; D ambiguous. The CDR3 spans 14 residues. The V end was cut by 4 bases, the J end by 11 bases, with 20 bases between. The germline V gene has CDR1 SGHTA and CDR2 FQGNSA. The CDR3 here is CASSSLPHYNEQYF. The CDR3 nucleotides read TGTGCCAGCAGCTCCCTCCCCCACTACAATGAGCAGTACTTC.

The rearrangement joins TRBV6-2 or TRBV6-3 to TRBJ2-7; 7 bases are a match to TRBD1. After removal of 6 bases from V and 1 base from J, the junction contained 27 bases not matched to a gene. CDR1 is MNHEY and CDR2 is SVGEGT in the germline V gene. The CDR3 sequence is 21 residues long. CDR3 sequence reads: CASRPLYFRDSQTENSYEQYF. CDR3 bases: TGTGCCAGCAGGCCCCTCTATTTCCGGGACAGCCAAACCGAGAATTCCTACGAGCAGTACTTC.

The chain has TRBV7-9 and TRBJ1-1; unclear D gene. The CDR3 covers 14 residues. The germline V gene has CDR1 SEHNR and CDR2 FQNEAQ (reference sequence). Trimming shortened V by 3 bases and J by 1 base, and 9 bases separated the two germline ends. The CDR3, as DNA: TGTGCCAGCAGCTTGATGGCAGGGAACACTGAAGCTTTCTTT. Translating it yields CASSLMAGNTEAFF.

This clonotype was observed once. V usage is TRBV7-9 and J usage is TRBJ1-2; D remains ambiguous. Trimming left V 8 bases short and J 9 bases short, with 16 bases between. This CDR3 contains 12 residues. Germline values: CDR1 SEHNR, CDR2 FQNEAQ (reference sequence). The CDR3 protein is CASSTGVMSYTF. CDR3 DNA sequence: TGTGCCAGCTCGACGGGAGTTATGAGCTACACCTTC.

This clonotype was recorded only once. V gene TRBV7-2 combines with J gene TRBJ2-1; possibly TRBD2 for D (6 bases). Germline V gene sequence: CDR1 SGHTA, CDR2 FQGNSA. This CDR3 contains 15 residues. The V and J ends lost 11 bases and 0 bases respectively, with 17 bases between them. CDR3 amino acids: CAGGFGGNSYNEQFF. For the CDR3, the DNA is TGTGCCGGTGGGTTTGGCGGGAACTCCTACAATGAGCAGTTCTTC. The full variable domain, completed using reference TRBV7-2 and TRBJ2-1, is GAGVSQSPSNKVTEKGKDVELRCDPISGHTALYWYRQSLGQGLEFLIYFQGNSAPDKSGLPSDRFSAERTGGSVSTLTIQRTQQEDSAVYLCAGGFGGNSYNEQFFGPGTRLTVL.

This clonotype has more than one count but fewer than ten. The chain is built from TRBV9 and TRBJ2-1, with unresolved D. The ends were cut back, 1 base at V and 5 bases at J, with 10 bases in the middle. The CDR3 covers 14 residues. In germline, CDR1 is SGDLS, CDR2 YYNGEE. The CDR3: CASSVTAVNNEQFF. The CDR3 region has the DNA TGTGCCAGCAGCGTAACAGCCGTCAACAATGAGCAGTTCTTC.

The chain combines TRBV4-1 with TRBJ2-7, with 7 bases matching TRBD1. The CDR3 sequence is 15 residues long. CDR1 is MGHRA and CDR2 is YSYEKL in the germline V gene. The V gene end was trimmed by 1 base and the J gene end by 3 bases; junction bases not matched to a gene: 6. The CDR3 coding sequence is TGCGCCAGCAGCCAAGTCGGGGACAGCTTCTACGAGCAGTACTTC. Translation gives CASSQVGDSFYEQYF.

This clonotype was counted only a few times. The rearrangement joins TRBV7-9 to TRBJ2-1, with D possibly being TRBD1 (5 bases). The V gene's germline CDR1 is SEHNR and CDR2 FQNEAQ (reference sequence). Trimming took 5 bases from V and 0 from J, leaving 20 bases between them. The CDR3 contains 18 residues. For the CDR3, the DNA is TGTGCCAGCAGCGGCATAAGACAGTCCAAACTCTCCTACAATGAGCAGTTCTTC. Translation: CASSGIRQSKLSYNEQFF.

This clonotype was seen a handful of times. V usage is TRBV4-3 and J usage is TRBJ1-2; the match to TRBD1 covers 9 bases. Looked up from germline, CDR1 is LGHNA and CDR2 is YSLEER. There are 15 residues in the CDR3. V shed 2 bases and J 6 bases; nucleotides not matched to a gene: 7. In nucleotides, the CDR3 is TGCGCCAGCAGCCAAATGGGACAGGGATTTGATGGCTACACCTTC. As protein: CASSQMGQGFDGYTF.

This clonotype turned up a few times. Written as DNA, the CDR3 is TGCAGCGTTGAAGCCCCGGATAACTATGGCTACACCTTC. It codes for CSVEAPDNYGYTF. The chain is built from TRBV29-1 and TRBJ1-2; D not certain. With 1 base removed from V and 1 base from J, the gap between germline ends came to 7 bases. The CDR3 extends over 13 amino acids. In germline, CDR1 is SQVTM, CDR2 ANQGSEA. The complete variable domain, with remaining parts taken from reference TRBV29-1 and TRBJ1-2, reads SAVISQKPSRDICQRGTSLTIQCQVDSQVTMMFWYRQQPGQSLTLIATANQGSEATYESGFVIDKFPISRPNLTFSTLTVSNMSPEDSSIYLCSVEAPDNYGYTFGSGTRLTVV.

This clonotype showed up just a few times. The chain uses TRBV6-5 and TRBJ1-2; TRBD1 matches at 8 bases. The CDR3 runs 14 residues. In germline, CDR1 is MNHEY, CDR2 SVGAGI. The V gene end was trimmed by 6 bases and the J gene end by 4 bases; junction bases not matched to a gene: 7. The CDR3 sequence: CASRYRQGIYGYTF. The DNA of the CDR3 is TGTGCCAGCAGATACCGACAGGGGATCTATGGCTACACCTTC.

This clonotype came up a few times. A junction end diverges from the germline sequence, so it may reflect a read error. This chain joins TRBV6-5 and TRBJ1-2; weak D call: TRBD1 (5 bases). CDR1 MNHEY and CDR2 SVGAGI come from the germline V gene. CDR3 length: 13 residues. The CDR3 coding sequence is TGTGCCAGCAGTTTGGACGGCGACTGGGGCTGCACCTTC. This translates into CASSLDGDWGCTF.